The clone carrying this TCR beta chain came up a few times. All enrollees were roughly 18 to 90 years old and from under 25 US areas. Each participant's cohort was designated according to participant-reported clinical history. This entry comes from a study of blood T cell repertoires in COVID-19. Turning to the study itself: Acute-phase and convalescent COVID-19 samples originated in the United States, Italy and Spain.

In the original workflow: Using reference gene primer amplification, nucleated cell counts were estimated. Clones were read by immunoSEQ multiplex PCR, and TCRdb kept only the in-frame ones, dropping some. V and J calls and clone size come straight from that table; D and trimming were deduced from the DNA. The repertoire has about 470,000 clones, roughly 87% of them found once; the top ten carry 0.65% to 0.9%. The germline V gene encodes CDR1 SGHTS and CDR2 YDEGEE. The trim removed 4 bases at V and 6 bases at J, leaving 7 bases unmatched. The CDR3 is 15 amino acids. The origin of this receptor is a woman between 18 and 29 years old who had recovered from COVID-19. V and J are TRBV5-8 and TRBJ1-5, with 10 bases that match TRBD1. Input material: PBMCs or T cells enriched from blood (not recorded which). The chain's CDR3 is CASSQTGGWLQPQHF. The CDR3 DNA sequence: TGTGCCAGCAGCCAGACAGGGGGCTGGCTTCAGCCCCAGCATTTT.